The 24 T cell receptor beta chains below were found in one sample sequenced in a study of post-analysis software for immune sequencing data. Their antigen targets remain unknown. Unique molecular identifiers were carried by the TCR beta cDNA libraries. TCRdb independently ran MiXCR on the PCR reads; one entry per CDR3 protein. The table includes about 810,000 distinct CDR3 sequences, about 53% detected once. Study-wide results and limits: Controls showed lower frequencies than patients for five TRBV segments, and TRBV5-6, TRBV5-1 and TRBV20-1 were among these.

The sample was blood. The origin of the receptors is a girl aged 10 to 17 with multiple sclerosis.

The J gene is TRBJ2-5, the V gene TRBV29-1; D call uncertain. Trimming took 2 bases from V and 2 from J, leaving 9 bases between them. The CDR3 contains 13 residues. Germline V gives CDR1 SQVTM, CDR2 ANQGSEA. The CDR3 loop is CSVEKIGQETQYF. CDR3 nucleotides: TGCAGCGTTGAAAAAATCGGGCAAGAGACCCAGTACTTC.

This clonotype was detected only once. J is TRBJ2-3 and V is TRBV15; tentatively, D is TRBD2 (6 bases). Trimming took 9 bases from V and 2 from J, leaving 9 bases between them. The germline V gene has CDR1 LNHNV and CDR2 YYDKDF (reference sequence). CDR3 length: 12 amino acids. CDR3: CATSGLTDTQYF. CDR3 coding DNA: TGTGCCACTAGCGGTCTCACAGATACGCAGTATTTT. Combining the CDR3 with reference TRBV15 and TRBJ2-3 gives the whole variable domain DAMVIQNPRYQVTQFGKPVTLSCSQTLNHNVMYWYQQKSSQAPKLLFHYYDKDFNNEADTPDNFQSRRPNTSFCFLDIRSPGLGDTAMYLCATSGLTDTQYFGPGTRLTVL.

The table lists this clonotype with a few counts. The chain carries TRBV6-4 and TRBJ2-1; D is possibly TRBD1 (7 bases). Trimming removed 6 bases at V and 3 bases at J, with 15 bases between. In germline, CDR1 is MRHNA, CDR2 SNTAGT. This CDR3 region has 15 residues. CDR3 nucleotides: TGTGCCAGCAGCCCCGGACAGGAGGGCTACAATGAGCAGTTCTTC. Translation: CASSPGQEGYNEQFF.

This chain links TRBV5-8 with TRBJ2-5, with D possibly being TRBD1 or TRBD2 (5 bases each). Germline values: CDR1 SGHTS, CDR2 YDEGEE. CDR3 length: 15 amino acids. V was cut by 4 bases and J by 2 bases, with 15 bases left in between. This CDR3 is CASSRSGQEQETQYF. The CDR3 DNA reads as TGTGCCAGCAGCCGATCGGGGCAGGAGCAAGAGACCCAGTACTTC.

This clonotype was counted once. The V gene is TRBV20-1, the J gene TRBJ2-5; a weak D match, TRBD2 (6 bases). The CDR3 consists of 11 residues. Between the trimmed V and J ends, which lost 6 bases and 9 bases, there was a span of 14 bases. Germline V gene data show CDR1 as DFQATT and CDR2 as SNEGSKA (reference sequence). DNA for the CDR3: TGCAGTGCCTTTCTGGAGGGGTCCCAGTACTTC. It encodes CSAFLEGSQYF.

This clonotype was picked up a small number of times. This chain uses TRBV6-5 with TRBJ1-5; the D gene is possibly TRBD1 (6 bases). The CDR3 consists of 15 residues. With 6 bases removed from V and 7 bases from J, the gap between germline ends came to 19 bases. Germline V gives CDR1 MNHEY, CDR2 SVGAGI. CDR3 in amino acids: CASSPTTGWEQPQHF. The CDR3 DNA follows: TGTGCCAGCAGCCCTACCACAGGGTGGGAGCAGCCCCAGCATTTT.

This clonotype was picked up a small number of times. The DNA for the CDR3 is TGCAGCGTTGGCCGGGACATGAGCTCTGGGGCCAACGTCCTGACTTTC. It specifies CSVGRDMSSGANVLTF. The chain has TRBV29-1 and TRBJ2-6; maybe TRBD1 (6 bases). V was shortened by 4 bases and J by 0 bases, with 13 bases between the two germline ends. The CDR3 loop spans 16 amino acids. Per the germline V gene, CDR1 is SQVTM and CDR2 is ANQGSEA.

The chain is built from TRBV5-1 and TRBJ2-4; 7 nucleotides match TRBD1. The DNA end is more similar to TRBJ2-7, so the J call may be wrong. This CDR3 has 15 amino acids. Germline lookup yields CDR1 SGHRS and CDR2 YFSETQ. CDR3 protein: CASSLNDRAWDEQYF. The CDR3 DNA is TGCGCCAGCAGCCTGAACGACAGGGCCTGGGACGAGCAGTACTTC.

The rearrangement links TRBV20-1 to TRBJ1-2; D remains ambiguous. Germline assignment: CDR1 DFQATT and CDR2 SNEGSKA (reference sequence). The V gene lost 6 bases and the J gene lost 1 base, with 9 bases spanning the gap. The CDR3 length is 12 residues. In DNA, the CDR3 is TGCAGTGCAGTCACAGATAACTATGGCTACACCTTC. Protein: CSAVTDNYGYTF.

This chain links TRBV5-6 with TRBJ2-6; D may be TRBD1 (5 bases). With 4 bases removed from V and 0 bases from J, the gap between germline ends came to 17 bases. CDR1 is SGHDT, CDR2 YYEEEE, per germline. The CDR3 is 18 amino acids. The CDR3 sequence is CASSSRVISYSGANVLTF. DNA for the CDR3: TGTGCCAGCAGCAGCAGGGTAATCTCCTACTCTGGGGCCAACGTCCTGACTTTC.

In its sample, this clonotype was seen a few times. This chain links TRBV12-3 or TRBV12-4 with TRBJ2-5, with a possible D match to TRBD2 (5 bases). Trimming cost V 7 bases and J 11 bases, with 17 bases left between them. The CDR3 spans 12 residues. CDR3 bases: TGTGCCAGCACCCTACTGAATGGGGAGCAGTACTTC. Its translation is CASTLLNGEQYF.

This clonotype has only a few counts. V gene TRBV20-1 combines with J gene TRBJ2-4; 10 bases agree with TRBD2. The CDR3 has 19 amino acids. Trimming took 1 base from V and 1 from J; bases not matched to a gene: 13. Germline V gives CDR1 DFQATT, CDR2 SNEGSKA (reference sequence). The chain's CDR3 is CSARAPGTSVEVAKNIQYF. The CDR3 coding sequence is TGCAGTGCTAGAGCTCCCGGGACTAGCGTCGAGGTGGCCAAAAACATTCAGTACTTC.

The chain uses TRBV9 and TRBJ2-5; D possibly matches TRBD1 or TRBD2 (6 bases each). The germline V gene encodes CDR1 SGDLS and CDR2 YYNGEE. CDR3 size: 15 residues. The germline V and J ends were trimmed by 2 bases and 2 bases, with 13 bases remaining between them. The CDR3 reads CASSVGRGPQETQYF. CDR3 coding DNA: TGTGCCAGCAGCGTTGGTCGGGGGCCACAAGAGACCCAGTACTTC.

This chain connects TRBV7-2 to TRBJ2-7, with D perhaps matching TRBD1 (6 bases). The CDR3 spans 18 residues. V was cut by 1 base and J by 2 bases, with 21 bases left in between. CDR1 and CDR2 (germline): SGHTA, FQGNSA. CDR3 amino acids: CASSLDRVYRVGTYEQYF. CDR3 DNA sequence: TGTGCCAGCAGCTTAGATCGCGTCTACAGGGTGGGAACCTACGAGCAGTACTTC.

The rearrangement joins TRBV7-2 to TRBJ2-7; 7 bases agree with TRBD1. Germline CDR1 and CDR2: SGHTA and FQGNSA. This CDR3 has 13 amino acids. V shed 5 bases, J shed 5 bases, and the junction held 6 bases outside the gene matches. As DNA, the CDR3 is TGTGCCAGCAGCGTAACAGGGGCGAACGAGCAGTACTTC. As protein: CASSVTGANEQYF.

CDR3 DNA sequence: TGTGCCATCAGTGAGTCGATTGGGACTGAAGCTTTCTTT. Translating gives CAISESIGTEAFF. The chain uses TRBV10-3 and TRBJ1-1; no clear D. V was pared by 0 bases and J by 5 bases, with 7 bases between. The CDR3 spans 13 residues. Germline V lookup: CDR1 ENHRY, CDR2 SYGVKD.

The chain is built from TRBV12-3 or TRBV12-4 and TRBJ2-7, with a tentative D call TRBD1 (5 bases). Trimming took off 5 bases at V and 5 bases at J, with 16 bases between the two ends. CDR3 length: 14 residues. CDR3 DNA sequence: TGTGCCAGCAGTCCCGTTAGACAGTCCCACGAGCAGTACTTC. Translating it yields CASSPVRQSHEQYF.

The chain uses TRBV6-5 and TRBJ2-7, with TRBD2 matching 8 bases. Gene TRBJ2-5 matches the end of the DNA better, so the J call may be wrong. This CDR3 has 16 amino acids. Germline V gene data show CDR1 as MNHEY and CDR2 as SVGAGI. CDR3 sequence: CASSYSTGGGQETQYF. In DNA, the CDR3 is TGTGCCAGCAGTTACTCGACGGGGGGGGGTCAAGAGACCCAGTACTTC.

The chain uses TRBV2 and TRBJ2-3, with D perhaps matching TRBD2 (7 bases). The CDR3 contains 15 residues. Between the trimmed V and J ends, which lost 7 bases and 1 base, there was a span of 15 bases. Germline V gives CDR1 SNHLY, CDR2 FYNNEI. CDR3 sequence reads: CASTPWEGGTDTQYF. The DNA of the CDR3 is TGTGCCAGCACCCCCTGGGAGGGGGGCACAGATACGCAGTATTTT.

This clonotype showed up just a few times. The V call is TRBV15, the J call TRBJ2-1; possible D gene TRBD1, 6 bases. The CDR3 sequence is 12 residues long. V lost 1 base and J lost 13, with 11 bases in between. Per the germline V gene, CDR1 is LNHNV and CDR2 is YYDKDF (reference sequence). The CDR3 coding sequence is TGTGCCACCAGCAGAGCAGGGGATCGTCAGTTCTTC. Protein product: CATSRAGDRQFF.

This chain links TRBV6-5 with TRBJ2-5; 7 bases line up with TRBD2. Per the germline V gene, CDR1 is MNHEY and CDR2 is SVGAGI. Trimming at V came to 4 bases and at J to 11 bases, leaving 16 bases not matched to a gene. This CDR3 is 15 amino acids long. The CDR3 loop is CASSFSSGSNAQQYF. CDR3 sequence (DNA): TGTGCCAGCAGTTTCTCTAGCGGCTCCAACGCCCAGCAGTACTTC.

The chain joins TRBV7-9 to TRBJ2-7, with D possibly matching TRBD1 (7 bases). CDR1 SEHNR and CDR2 FQNEAQ come from the germline V gene (reference sequence). CDR3 length: 13 residues. V shed 5 bases and J shed 5 bases, with 13 bases lying between them. The DNA of the CDR3 is TGTGCCAGCAGCCGACAGGGAGGAGACGAGCAGTACTTC. Encoded protein: CASSRQGGDEQYF. The variable domain in full, completed from reference TRBV7-9 and TRBJ2-7, reads DTGVSQNPRHKITKRGQNVTFRCDPISEHNRLYWYRQTLGQGPEFLTYFQNEAQLEKSRLLSDRFSAERPKGSFSTLEIQRTEQGDSAMYLCASSRQGGDEQYFGPGTRLTVT.

In DNA form, the CDR3 reads TGTGCCAGCAGCCAAGTGGCGAGAGAGACCCAGTACTTC. It specifies CASSQVARETQYF. This chain connects TRBV3-1 to TRBJ2-4; D ambiguous. Near its end, the DNA agrees better with TRBJ2-5, so the J call may be wrong. The germline V gene has CDR1 LGHDT and CDR2 YNNKEL (reference sequence). CDR3 size: 13 residues.

The DNA of the CDR3 is TGTGCCAGCTCACCACAAACACTAAGCCATTCAGATACGCAGTATTTT. Its protein is CASSPQTLSHSDTQYF. The chain joins TRBV18 to TRBJ2-3; D gene unclear. The germline V gene encodes CDR1 KGHSH and CDR2 LQKENI. The CDR3 has 16 residues. V gave up 1 base and J gave up 4 bases, with 15 bases separating them.